These T cell receptor beta chains were read from a single sample in a study of T cell changes during pregnancy in multiple sclerosis. Measured with immunoSEQ multiplex PCR; TCRdb has only the in-frame clones, and not every one. The sample gives 100,000 or so clones, 90% to 95% of which show up once; approximately 1.6% is in the top ten. The sequencing used peripheral blood, collected after pregnancy. These receptors originate from a female donor in good health, enrolled as a control in a pregnancy study. Both conserved end residues are part of each CDR3.

TRBV2	TRBJ1-1	CASKKGSGEAFF
TRBV9	TRBJ2-1	CASSVLGLAGEGFQFF
TRBV7-2	TRBJ2-3	CASSFTSGSGDTQYF
TRBV6-1	TRBJ2-7	CASSLQYF
TRBV27	TRBJ1-2	CASRTGTGIGYGYTF
TRBV11-2	TRBJ2-5	CASSNSGRGFQETQYF
TRBV2	TRBJ1-3	CATTAISGNTIYF
TRBV27	TRBJ2-1	CASSPLGIRTSGSSNEQFF
TRBV14	TRBJ2-5	CASSYRGRETQYF
TRBV25-1	TRBJ2-2	CASFGQNTGELFF
TRBV20-1	TRBJ2-1	CSAYGQNEQFF
TRBV6-4	TRBJ1-5	CASSDSKGTGFGWGNQPQHF
TRBV5-6	TRBJ1-6	CASSPDRGGSPLHF
TRBV28	TRBJ2-3	CASSRGTTDTQYF
TRBV28	TRBJ2-2	CASSRQGRTGELFF
TRBV27	TRBJ1-2	CATLEPGQGQDGYTF
TRBV2	TRBJ2-7	CASSDWASGDYEQYF
TRBV15	TRBJ2-7	CATSRDIGGQGEQYF
TRBV2	TRBJ1-5	CASNRDSSNQPQHF
TRBV29-1	TRBJ2-3	CSVGPLIRDTQYF
TRBV18	TRBJ2-5	CASGSGGPPIQETQYF
TRBV5-8	TRBJ2-1	CASPGPSGSSPEQFF
TRBV29-1	TRBJ1-1	CSVERSNTEAFF
TRBV5-1	TRBJ2-3	CASRTSGRTDTQYF
TRBV28	TRBJ2-7	CASSRDTYYEQYF
TRBV28	TRBJ1-1	CASSFFVRAAAFF
TRBV4-2	TRBJ2-3	CASSQEGGRTDTQYF
TRBV4-1	TRBJ2-3	CASSQDGGRRTDTQYF
TRBV5-1	TRBJ2-1	CASSLEGATSDEQFF
TRBV4-1	TRBJ2-2	CASSLRQGNTGELFF
TRBV2	TRBJ2-7	CASSVDRGMYEQYF
TRBV2	TRBJ1-3	CASRTGDSGNTIYF